The 10 T cell receptor beta chains below were found in one sample sequenced in a study of blood T cell repertoires in COVID-19. Sequencing used immunoSEQ multiplex PCR; TCRdb keeps in-frame clones, though not all of them. The sample lists 380,000 or so clones; about 89% were seen once. Sequencing input: PBMCs or T cells enriched from blood (not recorded which). The source of these receptors is a man aged 30 to 39 who had recovered from COVID-19.

The V gene is TRBV27, the J gene TRBJ1-1; 11 nucleotides match TRBD1. CDR3 length: 15 residues. CDR1 is MNHEY, CDR2 SMNVEV, per germline (reference sequence). Trimming took 6 bases from V and 4 from J; bases not matched to a gene: 7. The CDR3 DNA sequence: TGTGCCAGCAGACCGGACAGGGGGCTCTTCACTGAAGCTTTCTTT. Amino acid sequence: CASRPDRGLFTEAFF.

With regard to this clone: A junction boundary mismatches the germline segment, possibly from a read error. The chain has TRBV2 and TRBJ2-2; D remains ambiguous. The length of the CDR3 is 16 residues. CDR1 and CDR2 from the germline V gene are SNHLY and FYNNEI. CDR3 sequence (DNA): TGTGCCAGCAGCGAAGGGATTCCTCGGAGCACCGGGGAGCTGTTTTTT. Translation gives CASSEGIPRSTGELFF.

The CDR3 DNA reads as TGTGCCAGCAGCCCTATGGTTGAGCAGTTCTTC. Its protein is CASSPMVEQFF. This chain connects TRBV7-9 to TRBJ2-1; D remains unclear. The CDR3 loop spans 11 amino acids. The V end lost 5 bases, the J end lost 9 bases, and 8 bases lay between the germline ends. Germline V gene data show CDR1 as SEHNR and CDR2 as FQNEAQ (reference sequence).

This rearrangement joins TRBV9 to TRBJ1-1; D possibly corresponds to TRBD1 (5 bases). The CDR3 sequence is 16 residues long. Looked up from germline, CDR1 is SGDLS and CDR2 is YYNGEE. The V gene lost 4 bases and the J gene lost 0 bases, with 16 bases spanning the gap. The CDR3 here is CASSLSPDRVNTEAFF. CDR3 nucleotides: TGTGCCAGCAGCCTCAGTCCCGACAGAGTGAACACTGAAGCTTTCTTT. The variable domain in full, with the rest retrieved from reference TRBV9 and TRBJ1-1, is DSGVTQTPKHLITATGQRVTLRCSPRSGDLSVYWYQQSLDQGLQFLIQYYNGEERAKGNILERFSAQQFPDLHSELNLSSLELGDSALYFCASSLSPDRVNTEAFFGQGTRLTVV.

V and J are TRBV11-2 and TRBJ1-2, with no clear D. The V and J ends lost 1 base and 4 bases respectively, with 16 bases between them. Germline V lookup: CDR1 SGHAT, CDR2 FQNNGV. This CDR3 has 16 amino acids. The CDR3 region is CASSLVSAESIYGYTF. The CDR3 nucleotides read TGTGCCAGCAGCTTAGTCAGCGCGGAATCAATCTATGGCTACACCTTC.

J is TRBJ1-2 and V is TRBV30; D not certain. Germline V gene lookup returns CDR1 GTSNPN and CDR2 SVGIG (reference sequence). The CDR3 length is 13 residues. V lost 4 bases to trimming and J lost 0 bases, with 9 bases between them. CDR3 region: CAWTPDSNYGYTF. The CDR3 DNA is TGTGCCTGGACCCCAGATTCTAACTATGGCTACACCTTC.

This rearrangement joins TRBV5-1 to TRBJ2-5, with D perhaps TRBD2 (5 bases). The CDR3 runs 13 residues. Germline V CDR1 and CDR2: SGHRS, YFSETQ. V was clipped by 6 bases and J by 7 bases, with 16 bases between them. CDR3 sequence: CASTRWESGTQYF. The CDR3, as DNA: TGCGCCAGCACCCGATGGGAGTCGGGGACCCAGTACTTC. The whole variable domain, filled in from reference TRBV5-1 and TRBJ2-5, reads KAGVTQTPRYLIKTRGQQVTLSCSPISGHRSVSWYQQTPGQGLQFLFEYFSETQRNKGNFPGRFSGRQFSNSRSEMNVSTLELGDSALYLCASTRWESGTQYFGPGTRLLVL.

The chain joins TRBV5-6 to TRBJ1-2, with D unclear. There are 14 residues in the CDR3. In germline, CDR1 is SGHDT, CDR2 YYEEEE. The germline V and J ends were trimmed by 0 bases and 5 bases, with 11 bases remaining between them. CDR3 DNA sequence: TGTGCCAGCAGCTTGGGGCCCCGGGATTATGGCTACACCTTC. The encoded protein is CASSLGPRDYGYTF.

The chain combines TRBV6-2 or TRBV6-3 with TRBJ1-1, with D unresolved. CDR3 length: 12 residues. V was clipped by 7 bases and J by 4 bases, with 10 bases between them. Germline-derived CDR1 and CDR2 are MNHEY and SVGEGT. DNA for the CDR3: TGTGCCAGCACCCCCCGGGGCACTGAAGCTTTCTTT. Encoded protein: CASTPRGTEAFF.

The chain is built from TRBV5-1 and TRBJ1-2; 8 bases agree with TRBD1. Germline CDR1 and CDR2: SGHRS and YFSETQ. This CDR3 contains 16 residues. V lost 1 base and J lost 6; bases outside the gene matches: 11. The CDR3 DNA sequence: TGCGCCAGCAGCTTGAGGGCAGGGGGCAATCGGGATGGCTACACCTTC. Encoded protein: CASSLRAGGNRDGYTF.